The 18 T cell receptor beta chains given below trace back to one sample, sequenced in a study of blood T cell repertoires in COVID-19. Sequencing was performed with immunoSEQ multiplex PCR; in TCRdb, only in-frame clones are kept and a portion is missing. The table has around 81,000 clones, around 88% seen once. Material for sequencing was peripheral blood. These receptors came from a woman of 80 years or more with acute or convalescent COVID-19.

This clone was detected a few times. The chain links TRBV5-1 to TRBJ1-3, with a possible D match to TRBD1 (5 bases). The CDR3 sequence is 14 residues long. V was trimmed by 4 bases and J by 0 bases, leaving 8 bases between them. Germline CDR1 reads SGHRS; CDR2 reads YFSETQ. The CDR3 DNA follows: TGCGCCAGCAGCCCACAGGACTCTGGAAACACCATATATTTT. This gives the protein CASSPQDSGNTIYF. The full variable domain, completed using reference TRBV5-1 and TRBJ1-3, is KAGVTQTPRYLIKTRGQQVTLSCSPISGHRSVSWYQQTPGQGLQFLFEYFSETQRNKGNFPGRFSGRQFSNSRSEMNVSTLELGDSALYLCASSPQDSGNTIYFGEGSWLTVV.

The rearrangement joins TRBV18 to TRBJ1-3; D is ambiguous. The CDR3 spans 15 residues. The V gene lost 0 bases and the J gene lost 1 base, with 7 bases spanning the gap. CDR1 and CDR2 from the germline V gene are KGHSH and LQKENI. The CDR3 DNA follows: TGTGCCAGCTCACCACCTCGGGGATCTGGAAACACCATATATTTT. Encoded protein: CASSPPRGSGNTIYF.

This sequence joins TRBV7-9 and TRBJ1-5; TRBD1 matches 8 bases. V dropped 5 bases and J dropped 2; count of bases not matched to a gene: 8. CDR1 is SEHNR, CDR2 FQNEAQ, per germline (reference sequence). This CDR3 region has 16 residues. CDR3 residues: CASSRAAGGGNQPQHF. The CDR3 DNA reads as TGTGCCAGCAGCCGGGCGGCAGGGGGCGGCAATCAGCCCCAGCATTTT.

The chain carries TRBV30 and TRBJ1-3; perhaps TRBD1 as D (5 bases). CDR1 is GTSNPN, CDR2 SVGIG, per germline (reference sequence). The CDR3 runs 18 residues. Deletions cut 0 bases from V and 0 bases from J, with 18 bases between. CDR3 in amino acids: CAWSVLYPRESSGNTIYF. In DNA, the CDR3 is TGTGCCTGGAGTGTTCTGTACCCCAGGGAAAGCTCTGGAAACACCATATATTTT.

This sequence joins TRBV7-2 and TRBJ2-3; the D is unclear. Trimming shortened V by 6 bases and J by 2 bases, and 12 bases separated the two germline ends. The CDR3 runs to 14 residues. The germline CDR1 and CDR2 sequences are SGHTA and FQGNSA. The CDR3 loop reads CASSSFRNTDTQYF. DNA for the CDR3: TGTGCCAGCAGTAGTTTCAGGAACACAGATACGCAGTATTTT.

In this sample, this clone turned up a few times. The V call is TRBV12-5, the J call TRBJ1-4; TRBD1 matches at 7 bases. The CDR3 runs to 14 residues. The ends lost 5 bases at V and 8 bases at J; junction bases unmatched: 8. The germline CDR1 and CDR2 sequences are LGHNT and FRNRAP. CDR3 in DNA: TGTGCTAGTGGTCAGGAGGGGGCAGGGGAAAAACTGTTTTTT. It encodes CASGQEGAGEKLFF. Together with reference TRBV12-5 and TRBJ1-4, the CDR3 gives the full variable domain: DARVTQTPRHKVTEMGQEVTMRCQPILGHNTVFWYRQTMMQGLELLAYFRNRAPLDDSGMPKDRFSAEMPDATLATLKIQPSEPRDSAVYFCASGQEGAGEKLFFGSGTQLSVL.

The V gene is TRBV3-1 (or the pseudogene TRBV3-2), the J gene TRBJ2-1; D gene unclear. V was pared by 1 base and J by 0 bases, with 10 bases between. The CDR3 sequence is 16 residues long. Germline values: CDR1 LGHDT, CDR2 YNNKEL (reference sequence). The CDR3: CASSQAKLVSYNEQFF. CDR3 nucleotides: TGTGCCAGCAGCCAAGCGAAACTGGTCTCCTACAATGAGCAGTTCTTC.

This rearrangement joins TRBV29-1 to TRBJ2-7; 8 bases line up with TRBD1. Germline loops: CDR1 SQVTM, CDR2 ANQGSEA. V dropped 7 bases and J dropped 1; count of bases not matched to a gene: 15. This CDR3 has 16 residues. CDR3 loop: CSAAFVPGGFSYEQYF. The CDR3 bases are TGCAGCGCAGCATTCGTCCCAGGGGGCTTTTCCTACGAGCAGTACTTC.

The gene calls are TRBV7-6 and TRBJ2-7, with D perhaps matching TRBD2 (5 bases). CDR1 is SGHVS and CDR2 is FNYEAQ in the germline V gene. There are 13 residues in the CDR3. Trimming shortened V by 5 bases and J by 2 bases, and 10 bases separated the two germline ends. CDR3 in DNA: TGTGCCAGCAGCCTCGCCGGGGCCTACGAGCAGTACTTC. Translated: CASSLAGAYEQYF.

The CDR3 protein is CASSQTGYEQYF. CDR3 sequence (DNA): TGTGCCAGCAGCCAAACAGGATACGAGCAGTACTTC. The gene calls are TRBV3-1 (or the pseudogene TRBV3-2) and TRBJ2-7; D perhaps matches TRBD1 (5 bases). CDR1 and CDR2 from the germline V gene are LGHDT and YNNKEL (reference sequence). There are 12 residues in the CDR3. V shed 2 bases and J shed 4 bases, with 6 bases lying between them.

The CDR3 sequence: CASSSGTYEQYF. The CDR3, as DNA: TGTGCCAGCAGTTCAGGGACCTACGAGCAGTACTTC. The V and J genes are TRBV12-3 or TRBV12-4 and TRBJ2-7; D is possibly TRBD1 (5 bases). V was clipped by 4 bases and J by 2 bases, with 6 bases between them. The CDR3 extends over 12 amino acids.

The CDR3 spells CASSPGRTGQGTPLHF. The CDR3 coding sequence is TGTGCCAGCTCACCAGGCCGGACAGGGCAAGGGACACCCCTCCACTTT. This rearrangement joins TRBV18 to TRBJ1-6, with TRBD1 identical over 8 bases. V lost 2 bases and J lost 11; bases outside the gene matches: 11. This CDR3 is 16 amino acids long. Germline lookup yields CDR1 KGHSH and CDR2 LQKENI.

This sequence joins TRBV20-1 and TRBJ2-3, with 7 bases matching TRBD2. Germline loops: CDR1 DFQATT, CDR2 SNEGSKA (reference sequence). V shed 3 bases, J shed 0 bases, and the junction held 9 bases outside the gene matches. CDR3 length: 16 residues. CDR3: CSASALLAHSTDTQYF. The CDR3 DNA sequence: TGCAGTGCTAGTGCCCTACTAGCGCACAGCACAGATACGCAGTATTTT.

The chain uses TRBV3-1 (or the pseudogene TRBV3-2) and TRBJ2-5, with D uncertain. The CDR3 runs to 12 residues. Per germline, CDR1 LGHDT and CDR2 YNNKEL (reference sequence). The V end lost 2 bases, the J end lost 3 bases, and 4 bases lay between the germline ends. The CDR3 DNA reads as TGTGCCAGCAGCCAACAGAAAGAGACCCAGTACTTC. It specifies CASSQQKETQYF.

The chain employs TRBV6-1 and TRBJ1-2; 8 bases match TRBD1. The CDR3 length is 15 residues. In germline, CDR1 is MNHNS, CDR2 SASEGT. The trim removed 1 base at V and 8 bases at J, leaving 9 bases unmatched. The DNA of the CDR3 is TGTGCCAGCAGTGAAGGACAGGGGATCCTGAAGGGCTACACCTTC. Translating gives CASSEGQGILKGYTF.

The chain uses TRBV10-2 and TRBJ2-3, with 10 bases that match TRBD2. Germline CDR1 reads WSHSY; CDR2 reads SAAADI. The CDR3 covers 15 residues. Trimming cost V 6 bases and J 2 bases; bases outside gene matches: 5. CDR3 in DNA: TGCGCCAGCAGAAGGACTAGCGGAGTCACAGATACGCAGTATTTT. Amino acids: CASRRTSGVTDTQYF.

The rearrangement joins TRBV19 to TRBJ2-1; D remains unclear. This CDR3 is 12 amino acids long. Germline CDR1 is LNHDA and CDR2 is SQIVND (reference sequence). The V gene lost 5 bases and the J gene lost 4 bases, with 6 bases spanning the gap. The CDR3 loop reads CASSHSYNEQFF. CDR3 coding DNA: TGTGCCAGTAGTCACAGTTACAATGAGCAGTTCTTC.

The rearrangement uses TRBV6-9 and TRBJ2-2; TRBD2 aligns across 11 bases. With V trimmed by 8 bases and J by 4 bases, 3 bases remained unmatched. The CDR3 is 14 residues long. The V gene's germline CDR1 is MNHGY and CDR2 SVAAGI. CDR3 DNA sequence: TGTGCCAGCTTAGCGGGAGGGGGCACCGGGGAGCTGTTTTTT. Translated, it gives CASLAGGGTGELFF.